This T cell receptor (beta chain) derives from a study of shared clonotypes between healthy human individuals. As to this clone: Its antigen is currently unknown.

Findings and caveats of the study: Represented diversity (both genetic and exposure-history) was limited by the small number of donors. Incompleteness in sorted-subset sequencing, despite large depth, was shown by rarefaction. Clonotypes not shared had lower generation probabilities than those common to all four donors.

Sorted-subset replicate PCR reactions were performed with about 190 ng DNA, corresponding to tens of thousands of T cell genomes. This table comes from immunoSEQ multiplex PCR, and its TCRdb copy is limited to in-frame clones, with some not included. There are about 2.4 million clones in the sample; roughly 92% occur only once, and under 0.15% lies in the top ten. This clonotype was sampled from a man between 18 and 29 years old in good health. Sequences were obtained from naive CD4+ T cells sorted from blood. The subset: CD45RA+ positively selected.

DNA of the CDR3: TGTGCCAGCAGCCCCCTGACAGCCGGGGCCAACGTCCTGACTTTC. As protein: CASSPLTAGANVLTF. The genes are TRBV9 and TRBJ2-6, with a weak D call TRBD1 (5 bases). Germline assignment: CDR1 SGDLS and CDR2 YYNGEE. The V end lost 4 bases, the J end lost 4 bases, and 12 bases lay between the germline ends. The CDR3 covers 15 residues. Drawing the rest from reference TRBV9 and TRBJ2-6, the complete variable domain is DSGVTQTPKHLITATGQRVTLRCSPRSGDLSVYWYQQSLDQGLQFLIQYYNGEERAKGNILERFSAQQFPDLHSELNLSSLELGDSALYFCASSPLTAGANVLTFGAGSRLTVL.